This TCR beta chain emerged from a study of blood T cell repertoires in COVID-19. The overall study: PBMCs, B-cell-depleted T cells, or T cells were the source of the cDNA or gDNA that made up the material.

This clone was seen only a few times. Produced via immunoSEQ multiplex PCR; TCRdb's table is partial and in-frame only. The sample comprises some 130,000 clones, 70% to 85% of which are singletons, and under 4.5% rests with the top ten. The source of this sequence is a man aged 60-69 years with acute or convalescent COVID-19. The source material was peripheral blood.

In DNA form, the CDR3 reads TGTGCCAGCAGCTACAGCGGGAGGCCCAACTACGAGCAGTACTTC. Its protein product is CASSYSGRPNYEQYF. V is TRBV7-9 and J is TRBJ2-7; 9 nucleotides agree with TRBD2. The J segment lost 3 bases and the V segment lost 4 bases, leaving 7 bases of the junction unmatched. Germline values: CDR1 SEHNR, CDR2 FQNEAQ (reference sequence). This CDR3 has 15 amino acids.